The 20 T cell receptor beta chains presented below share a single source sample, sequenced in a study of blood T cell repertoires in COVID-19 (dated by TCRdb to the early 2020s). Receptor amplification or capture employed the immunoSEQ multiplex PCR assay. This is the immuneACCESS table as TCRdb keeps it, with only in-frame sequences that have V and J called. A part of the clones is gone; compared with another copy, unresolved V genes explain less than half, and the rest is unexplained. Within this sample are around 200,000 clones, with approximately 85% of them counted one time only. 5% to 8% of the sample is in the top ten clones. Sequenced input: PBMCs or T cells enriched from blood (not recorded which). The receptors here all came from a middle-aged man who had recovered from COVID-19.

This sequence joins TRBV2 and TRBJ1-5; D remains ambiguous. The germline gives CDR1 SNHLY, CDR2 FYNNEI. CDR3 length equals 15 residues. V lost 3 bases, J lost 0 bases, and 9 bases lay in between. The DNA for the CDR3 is TGTGCCAGCAGTGAGGCCAGGCGTAGCAATCAGCCCCAGCATTTT. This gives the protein CASSEARRSNQPQHF.

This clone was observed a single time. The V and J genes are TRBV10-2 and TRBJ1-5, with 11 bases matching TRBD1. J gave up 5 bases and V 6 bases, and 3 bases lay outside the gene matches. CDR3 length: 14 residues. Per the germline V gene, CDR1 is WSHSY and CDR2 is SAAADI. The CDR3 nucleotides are TGCGCCAGCAGCCTGGGACAGGGGGATCAGCCCCAGCATTTT. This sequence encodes CASSLGQGDQPQHF.

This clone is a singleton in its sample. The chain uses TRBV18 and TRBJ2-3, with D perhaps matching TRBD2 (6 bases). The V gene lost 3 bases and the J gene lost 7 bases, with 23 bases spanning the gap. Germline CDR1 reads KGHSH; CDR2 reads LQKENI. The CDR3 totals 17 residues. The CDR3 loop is CASSPLVGGTADHTQYF. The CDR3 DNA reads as TGTGCCAGCTCACCCCTGGTGGGGGGAACGGCGGATCATACGCAGTATTTT.

CDR3 in amino acids: CASSQEPWGQQYF. The CDR3 bases are TGTGCCAGCAGCCAAGAGCCGTGGGGCCAGCAGTACTTC. The chain joins TRBV7-3 to TRBJ2-7, with D possibly being TRBD1 (5 bases). There are 13 residues in the CDR3. Germline V lookup: CDR1 SGHTA, CDR2 FQGTGA. Trimming removed 5 bases at V and 8 bases at J, with 16 bases between.

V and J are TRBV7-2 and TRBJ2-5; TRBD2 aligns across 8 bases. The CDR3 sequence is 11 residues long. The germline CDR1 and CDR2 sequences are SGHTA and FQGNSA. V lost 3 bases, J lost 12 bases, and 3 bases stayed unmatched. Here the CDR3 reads CASSFNSGEYF. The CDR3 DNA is TGTGCCAGCAGCTTCAATAGCGGGGAGTACTTC.

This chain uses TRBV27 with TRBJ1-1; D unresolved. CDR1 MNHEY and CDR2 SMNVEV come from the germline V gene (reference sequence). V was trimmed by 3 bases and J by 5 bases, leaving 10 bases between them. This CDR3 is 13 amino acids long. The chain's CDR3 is CASSFQPGTEAFF. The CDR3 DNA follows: TGTGCCAGCAGTTTCCAACCGGGGACTGAAGCTTTCTTT.

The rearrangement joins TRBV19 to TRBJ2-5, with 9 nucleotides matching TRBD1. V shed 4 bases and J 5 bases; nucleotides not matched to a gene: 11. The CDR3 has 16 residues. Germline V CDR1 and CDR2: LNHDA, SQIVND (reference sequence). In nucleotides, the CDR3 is TGTGCCAGTAGTACCCCTCGACAGGGGGGAAAGGAGACCCAGTACTTC. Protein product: CASSTPRQGGKETQYF. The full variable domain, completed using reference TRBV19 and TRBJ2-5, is DGGITQSPKYLFRKEGQNVTLSCEQNLNHDAMYWYRQDPGQGLRLIYYSQIVNDFQKGDIAEGYSVSREKKESFPLTVTSAQKNPTAFYLCASSTPRQGGKETQYFGPGTRLLVL.

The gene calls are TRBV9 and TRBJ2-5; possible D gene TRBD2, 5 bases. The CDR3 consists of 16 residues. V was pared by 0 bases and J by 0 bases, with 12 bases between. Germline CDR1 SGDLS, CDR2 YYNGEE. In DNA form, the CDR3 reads TGTGCCAGCAGCGTAGGGGTGGGAGCTTACCAAGAGACCCAGTACTTC. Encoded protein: CASSVGVGAYQETQYF.

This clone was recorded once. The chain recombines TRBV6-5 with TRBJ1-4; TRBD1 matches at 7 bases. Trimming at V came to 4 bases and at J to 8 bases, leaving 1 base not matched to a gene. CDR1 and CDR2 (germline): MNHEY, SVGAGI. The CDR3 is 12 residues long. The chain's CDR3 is CASSLTGEKLFF. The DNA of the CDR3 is TGTGCCAGCAGTTTGACAGGGGAAAAACTGTTTTTT.

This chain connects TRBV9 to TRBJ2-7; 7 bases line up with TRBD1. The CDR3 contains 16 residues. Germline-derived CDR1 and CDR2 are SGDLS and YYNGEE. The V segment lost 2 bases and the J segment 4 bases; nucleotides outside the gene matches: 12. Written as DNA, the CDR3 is TGTGCCAGCAGCGTGGACCCCGGGACAGTAATTTACGAGCAGTACTTC. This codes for CASSVDPGTVIYEQYF.

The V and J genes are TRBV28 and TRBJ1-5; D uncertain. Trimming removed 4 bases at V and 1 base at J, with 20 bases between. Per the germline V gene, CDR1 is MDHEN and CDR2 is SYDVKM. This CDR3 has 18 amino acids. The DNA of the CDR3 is TGTGCCAGCAGTTCAGCGGCCCAAGGTCACAGCAGCAATCAGCCCCAGCATTTT. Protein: CASSSAAQGHSSNQPQHF.

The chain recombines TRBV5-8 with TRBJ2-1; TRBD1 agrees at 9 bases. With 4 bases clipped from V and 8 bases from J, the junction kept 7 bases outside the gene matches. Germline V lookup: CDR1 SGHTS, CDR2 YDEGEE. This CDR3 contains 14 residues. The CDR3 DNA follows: TGTGCCAGCAGCCTTGGGACAGGGCTCGATGAGCAGTTCTTC. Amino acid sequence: CASSLGTGLDEQFF.

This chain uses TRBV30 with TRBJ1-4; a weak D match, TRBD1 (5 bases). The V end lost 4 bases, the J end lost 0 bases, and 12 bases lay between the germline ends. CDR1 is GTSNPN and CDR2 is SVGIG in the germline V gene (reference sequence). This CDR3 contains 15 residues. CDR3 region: CAWKGRVATNEKLFF. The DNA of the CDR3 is TGTGCCTGGAAGGGCAGGGTGGCAACTAATGAAAAACTGTTTTTT.

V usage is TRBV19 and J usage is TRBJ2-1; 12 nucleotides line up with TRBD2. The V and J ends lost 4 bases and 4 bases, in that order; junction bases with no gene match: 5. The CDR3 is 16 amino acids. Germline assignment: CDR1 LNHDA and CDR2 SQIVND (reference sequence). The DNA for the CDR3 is TGTGCCAGTAGTAAGTCCGGGACTAGCGGGTACAATGAGCAGTTCTTC. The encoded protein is CASSKSGTSGYNEQFF. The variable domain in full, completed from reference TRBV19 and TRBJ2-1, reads DGGITQSPKYLFRKEGQNVTLSCEQNLNHDAMYWYRQDPGQGLRLIYYSQIVNDFQKGDIAEGYSVSREKKESFPLTVTSAQKNPTAFYLCASSKSGTSGYNEQFFGPGTRLTVL.

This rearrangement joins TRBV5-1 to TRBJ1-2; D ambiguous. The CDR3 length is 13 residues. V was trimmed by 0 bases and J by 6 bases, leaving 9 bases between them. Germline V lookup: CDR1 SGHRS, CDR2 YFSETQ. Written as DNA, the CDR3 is TGCGCCAGCAGCTTGGATGCCGTAGATGGCTACACCTTC. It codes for CASSLDAVDGYTF. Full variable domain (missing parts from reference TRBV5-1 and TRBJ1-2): KAGVTQTPRYLIKTRGQQVTLSCSPISGHRSVSWYQQTPGQGLQFLFEYFSETQRNKGNFPGRFSGRQFSNSRSEMNVSTLELGDSALYLCASSLDAVDGYTFGSGTRLTVV.

CDR3 region: CASSIRASEKLFF. Written as DNA, the CDR3 is TGTGCCAGCAGCATTCGCGCAAGTGAAAAACTGTTTTTT. The chain recombines TRBV13 with TRBJ1-4; D gene ambiguous. Germline-derived CDR1 and CDR2 are PRHDT and FYEKMQ (reference sequence). Trimming took 5 bases from V and 7 from J, leaving 11 bases between them. CDR3 size: 13 residues.

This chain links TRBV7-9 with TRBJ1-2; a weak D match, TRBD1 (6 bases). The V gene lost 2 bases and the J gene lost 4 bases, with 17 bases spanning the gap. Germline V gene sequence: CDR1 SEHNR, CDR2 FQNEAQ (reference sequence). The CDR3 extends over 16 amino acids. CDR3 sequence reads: CASSLRVAGAGYGYTF. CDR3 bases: TGTGCCAGCAGCTTAAGGGTCGCGGGGGCAGGCTATGGCTACACCTTC.

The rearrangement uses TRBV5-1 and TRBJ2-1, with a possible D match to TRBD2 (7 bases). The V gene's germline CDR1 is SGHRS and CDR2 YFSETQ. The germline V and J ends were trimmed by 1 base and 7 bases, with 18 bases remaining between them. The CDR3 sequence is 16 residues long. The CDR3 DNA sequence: TGCGCCAGCAGCTTGCAATCGGCGGGGGCGGGGAATGAGCAGTTCTTC. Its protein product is CASSLQSAGAGNEQFF.

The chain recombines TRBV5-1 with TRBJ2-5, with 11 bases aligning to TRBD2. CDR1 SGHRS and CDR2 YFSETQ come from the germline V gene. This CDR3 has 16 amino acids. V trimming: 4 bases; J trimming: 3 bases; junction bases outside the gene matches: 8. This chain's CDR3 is CASSTQTSGVKETQYF. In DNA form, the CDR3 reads TGCGCCAGCAGCACCCAGACTAGCGGGGTAAAAGAGACCCAGTACTTC.

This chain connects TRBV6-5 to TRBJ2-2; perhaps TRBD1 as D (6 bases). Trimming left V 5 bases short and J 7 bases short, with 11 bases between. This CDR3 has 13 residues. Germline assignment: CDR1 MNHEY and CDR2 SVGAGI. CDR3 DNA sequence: TGTGCCAGCAGTAATCAGGGGATCGGGGAGCTGTTTTTT. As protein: CASSNQGIGELFF.